What follows are 9 T cell receptor beta chains derived from one specimen sequenced in a study of blood T cell repertoires in COVID-19. Here immunoSEQ multiplex PCR was the method, and the copy in TCRdb shows in-frame clones only, minus some. The data contain tens of thousands of clones, roughly 86% of them seen just once; the ten biggest clones take up about a fifth. Material: peripheral blood. The origin of the receptors is a woman older than 75 in a cohort sampled during active or convalescent COVID-19.

This sequence joins TRBV6-5 and TRBJ2-2, with a weak D call TRBD1 (6 bases). V gave up 6 bases and J gave up 8 bases, with 13 bases separating them. Germline V gene data show CDR1 as MNHEY and CDR2 as SVGAGI. CDR3 length: 13 amino acids. CDR3 sequence: CASRDRGWGELFF. The CDR3 region has the DNA TGTGCCAGCAGGGACAGAGGATGGGGGGAGCTGTTTTTT.

This clone appeared a few times. J is TRBJ1-4 and V is TRBV5-4, with TRBD1 matching over 9 bases. Germline V CDR1 and CDR2: SGHNT, YYREEE (reference sequence). The J segment lost 5 bases and the V segment lost 4 bases, leaving 0 bases of the junction unmatched. The CDR3 runs 13 residues. The DNA for the CDR3 is TGTGCCAGCAGCGGACAGGGGAATGAAAAACTGTTTTTT. Protein sequence: CASSGQGNEKLFF.

The V and J genes are TRBV19 and TRBJ1-5; perhaps TRBD1 as D (5 bases). Germline V gives CDR1 LNHDA, CDR2 SQIVND (reference sequence). This CDR3 is 13 amino acids long. V shed 3 bases and J shed 5 bases, with 8 bases lying between them. CDR3 DNA: TGTGCCAGTAGTATCAGGGCCGATCAGCCCCAGCATTTT. This codes for CASSIRADQPQHF.

The rearrangement links TRBV7-2 to TRBJ1-3; TRBD1 is a possible D gene (6 bases). With 1 base removed from V and 3 bases from J, the gap between germline ends came to 7 bases. Germline V gives CDR1 SGHTA, CDR2 FQGNSA. This CDR3 is 14 amino acids long. The CDR3 loop reads CASSLGRGGNTIYF. CDR3 nucleotides: TGTGCCAGCAGCTTAGGCAGGGGTGGAAACACCATATATTTT.

J is TRBJ1-4 and V is TRBV6-5; 9 bases match TRBD1. The length of the CDR3 is 14 residues. Per the germline V gene, CDR1 is MNHEY and CDR2 is SVGAGI. V was pared by 6 bases and J by 8 bases, with 7 bases of the junction left unmatched. The CDR3 sequence: CASSGQGLGEKLFF. As DNA, the CDR3 is TGTGCCAGCAGCGGACAGGGGTTAGGAGAAAAACTGTTTTTT.

V and J are TRBV18 and TRBJ2-7; 7 bases map to TRBD1. The V segment lost 2 bases and the J segment 3 bases; nucleotides outside the gene matches: 4. The CDR3 spans 14 residues. From germline, CDR1 is KGHSH and CDR2 LQKENI. CDR3 region: CASSPFRDSYEQYF. The CDR3 DNA reads TGTGCCAGCTCACCATTCCGGGACAGCTACGAGCAGTACTTC.

The gene calls are TRBV11-2 and TRBJ2-3; D might be TRBD1 (6 bases). The CDR3 runs to 16 residues. The germline gives CDR1 SGHAT, CDR2 FQNNGV. The ends were cut back, 8 bases at V and 2 bases at J, with 20 bases in the middle. CDR3 in DNA: TGTGCCAGCCAGTACAGAGGGGGATCCTTCACAGATACGCAGTATTTT. It encodes CASQYRGGSFTDTQYF.

The V and J genes are TRBV2 and TRBJ1-1, with 8 bases aligning to TRBD1. The length of the CDR3 is 14 residues. The V and J ends lost 7 bases and 2 bases, in that order; junction bases with no gene match: 6. The germline V gene encodes CDR1 SNHLY and CDR2 FYNNEI. For the CDR3, the DNA is TGTGCCAGCACCTACAGGGGGGGAAACACTGAAGCTTTCTTT. This encodes CASTYRGGNTEAFF.

This clone was observed a single time. V gene TRBV11-2 combines with J gene TRBJ2-1, with TRBD2 matching 11 bases. From germline, CDR1 is SGHAT and CDR2 FQNNGV. The trim removed 0 bases at V and 8 bases at J, leaving 3 bases unmatched. This CDR3 is built from 15 residues. The CDR3 here is CASSLELAGVDEQFF. The DNA of the CDR3 is TGTGCCAGCAGCTTAGAACTAGCGGGAGTGGATGAGCAGTTCTTC.